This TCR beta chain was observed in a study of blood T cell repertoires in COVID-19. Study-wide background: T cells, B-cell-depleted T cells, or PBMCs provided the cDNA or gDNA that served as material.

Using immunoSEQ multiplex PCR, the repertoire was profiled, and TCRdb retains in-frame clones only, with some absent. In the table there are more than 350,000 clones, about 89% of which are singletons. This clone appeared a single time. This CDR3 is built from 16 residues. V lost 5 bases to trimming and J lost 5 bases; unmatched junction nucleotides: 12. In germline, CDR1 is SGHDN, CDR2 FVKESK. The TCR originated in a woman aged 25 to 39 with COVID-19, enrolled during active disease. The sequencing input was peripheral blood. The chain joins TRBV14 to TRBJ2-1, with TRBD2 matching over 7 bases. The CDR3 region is CASSYNAGVMDNEQFF. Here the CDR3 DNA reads TGTGCCAGCAGCTACAACGCGGGAGTGATGGACAATGAGCAGTTCTTC.